One sample yielded the 14 T cell receptor beta chains listed below, sequenced in a study of naive and memory T cell subsets. The SP2 primer and nested alpha and beta constant region primers amplified ligated cDNA in four rounds. MiXCR, run by TCRdb on the UMI-ligation and nested PCR reads, gives a single entry per CDR3 protein. Among approximately 21,000 distinct CDR3 sequences listed, approximately 5.7% were seen once. Treatment: skin biopsy from PPD injection site in Mantoux-positive individual. TCR cDNA received a 3' ligated oligonucleotide that carried a UMI. Sequencing used skin, obtained from a tuberculin skin test site. These receptors were obtained from an adult in good health.

This clonotype was seen repeatedly, ten times or more. V is TRBV29-1 and J is TRBJ2-1; 10 positions match TRBD2. CDR1 and CDR2 (germline): SQVTM, ANQGSEA. The CDR3 contains 14 residues. J was trimmed by 0 bases and V by 7 bases; bases with no gene match: 3. The CDR3, as DNA: TGCAGCGCGACTAGCGGGTACTCCTACAATGAGCAGTTCTTC. Protein: CSATSGYSYNEQFF.

This clonotype occurred many times. The chain employs TRBV28 and TRBJ2-2; 7 bases align to TRBD1. CDR1 is MDHEN, CDR2 SYDVKM, per germline. This CDR3 has 16 residues. The junction had 4 bases not matched to a gene; V was cut back by 3 bases and J by 0 bases. The CDR3 DNA sequence: TGTGCCAGCAGTTTGTACAGGGGCGCGAACACCGGGGAGCTGTTTTTT. Translation gives CASSLYRGANTGELFF. Based on the CDR3 plus reference TRBV28 and TRBJ2-2, the full variable domain is DVKVTQSSRYLVKRTGEKVFLECVQDMDHENMFWYRQDPGLGLRLIYFSYDVKMKEKGDIPEGYSVSREKKERFSLILESASTNQTSMYLCASSLYRGANTGELFFGEGSRLTVL.

This clonotype was seen at least ten times. The CDR3 DNA is TGTGCCAGCAGCAAATTCGAGACAGACTACGAGCAGTACTTC. Its translation: CASSKFETDYEQYF. The J gene is TRBJ2-7, the V gene TRBV21-1; TRBD1 is the table's D call, not checked against the DNA. TRBV21-1 is a pseudogene locus. The CDR3 length is 14 residues.

This clonotype has a count of ten or more. The V and J genes are TRBV11-2 and TRBJ2-1; D is unresolved. CDR3 length: 14 amino acids. CDR1 and CDR2 (germline): SGHAT, FQNNGV. V was trimmed by 4 bases and J by 1 base, leaving 8 bases between them. The CDR3 reads CASSSMGSYNEQFF. The DNA for the CDR3 is TGTGCCAGCAGCTCGATGGGGTCCTACAATGAGCAGTTCTTC.

Ten or more counts support this clonotype. The chain employs TRBV4-3 and TRBJ2-2; 9 positions match TRBD1. V dropped 9 bases and J dropped 8; count of bases not matched to a gene: 13. The germline CDR1 and CDR2 sequences are LGHNA and YSLEER. This CDR3 has 15 amino acids. CDR3 nucleotide sequence: TGCGCCAGTCCCGGGGGACAGGGTTATTGTGGGGAGCTGTTTTTT. Protein sequence: CASPGGQGYCGELFF.

In its sample, this clonotype is medium-sized. CDR3 protein: CASSSRGANVLTF. The CDR3 coding sequence is TGTGCCAGCAGTTCCCGTGGGGCCAACGTCCTGACTTTC. The rearrangement links TRBV27 to TRBJ2-6; D uncertain. Trimming pared 4 bases from V and 3 bases from J, leaving 4 bases between. CDR1 is MNHEY, CDR2 SMNVEV, per germline (reference sequence). CDR3 length: 13 amino acids.

This clonotype was seen ten or more times. The CDR3, as DNA: TGCGCCAGCAGCTTGGATTGGACAGGGGGCGACGAGCAGTACTTC. It translates to CASSLDWTGGDEQYF. This sequence joins TRBV5-1 and TRBJ2-7, with 11 bases lining up with TRBD1. The CDR3 length is 15 residues. The junction had 4 bases not matched to a gene; V was cut back by 0 bases and J by 5 bases. The V gene's germline CDR1 is SGHRS and CDR2 YFSETQ. Full variable domain (missing parts from reference TRBV5-1 and TRBJ2-7): KAGVTQTPRYLIKTRGQQVTLSCSPISGHRSVSWYQQTPGQGLQFLFEYFSETQRNKGNFPGRFSGRQFSNSRSEMNVSTLELGDSALYLCASSLDWTGGDEQYFGPGTRLTVT.

The chain joins TRBV4-2 to TRBJ1-4; D ambiguous. CDR1 and CDR2 (germline): LGHNA, YNFKEQ. The length of the CDR3 is 15 residues. V shed 0 bases and J shed 3 bases, with 8 bases lying between them. The DNA of the CDR3 is TGTGCCAGCAGCCAAGATCGGGCAGCTAATGAAAAACTGTTTTTT. Translating gives CASSQDRAANEKLFF.

This clonotype appeared many times. V usage is TRBV2 and J usage is TRBJ1-1; D is ambiguous. Germline V lookup: CDR1 SNHLY, CDR2 FYNNEI. Trimming removed 0 bases from V and 4 bases from J, with 12 bases in between. The CDR3 spans 15 residues. The CDR3 loop is CASSEAPWISTEAFF. As DNA, the CDR3 is TGTGCCAGCAGTGAAGCGCCGTGGATTTCCACTGAAGCTTTCTTT.

This clonotype has only a few counts. This rearrangement joins TRBV9 to TRBJ2-2, with D unresolved. Trimming shortened V by 0 bases and J by 0 bases, and 9 bases separated the two germline ends. Germline V gene sequence: CDR1 SGDLS, CDR2 YYNGEE. CDR3 size: 16 residues. The CDR3 sequence is CASSVGRSTNTGELFF. The CDR3 DNA sequence: TGTGCCAGCAGCGTAGGTCGTTCTACGAACACCGGGGAGCTGTTTTTT.

This clonotype was seen ten or more times. This rearrangement joins TRBV4-3 to TRBJ2-5, with 7 bases identical to TRBD2. The CDR3 consists of 17 residues. The germline V gene has CDR1 LGHNA and CDR2 YSLEER. V trimming: 0 bases; J trimming: 5 bases; junction bases outside the gene matches: 12. CDR3 DNA sequence: TGCGCCAGCAGCCAAGAACGTGGTCTAGCGGCCTTTGAGACCCAGTACTTC. As protein: CASSQERGLAAFETQYF.

This clonotype was observed many times. This sequence joins TRBV30 and TRBJ2-3; 12 bases are shared with TRBD2. Unmatched junction bases numbered 5, after V lost 1 base and J lost 3 bases. This CDR3 is built from 16 residues. Germline CDR1 GTSNPN, CDR2 SVGIG (reference sequence). The CDR3 DNA is TGTGCCTGGAGTGGAAAAGGGACTAGCGGGACAGATACGCAGTATTTT. This codes for CAWSGKGTSGTDTQYF.

This clonotype has at least ten counts. The V call is TRBV2, the J call TRBJ2-1; D not certain. This CDR3 spans 13 amino acids. Germline lookup yields CDR1 SNHLY and CDR2 FYNNEI. The V gene lost 4 bases and the J gene lost 5 bases, with 9 bases spanning the gap. The CDR3 spells CASSVVGNNEQFF. The CDR3 nucleotides read TGTGCCAGCAGTGTTGTGGGAAACAATGAGCAGTTCTTC.

The CDR3, as DNA: TGCGCCAGCAGCCCCCTCCTGGGCGGGATGACCCTGGATGAGCAGTTCTTC. Translation gives CASSPLLGGMTLDEQFF. The chain employs TRBV5-1 and TRBJ2-1; D is perhaps TRBD2 (6 bases). This CDR3 spans 17 amino acids. Trimming removed 4 bases from V and 8 bases from J, with 25 bases in between. The germline CDR1 and CDR2 sequences are SGHRS and YFSETQ. Together with reference TRBV5-1 and TRBJ2-1, the CDR3 gives the full variable domain: KAGVTQTPRYLIKTRGQQVTLSCSPISGHRSVSWYQQTPGQGLQFLFEYFSETQRNKGNFPGRFSGRQFSNSRSEMNVSTLELGDSALYLCASSPLLGGMTLDEQFFGPGTRLTVL.